The clone carrying this TCR beta chain was recorded at least ten times. The V gene end was trimmed by 4 bases and the J gene end by 4 bases; junction bases not matched to a gene: 5. The germline V gene encodes CDR1 SNHLY and CDR2 FYNNEI. The CDR3 loop spans 15 amino acids. For TCR beta, libraries came from iRepertoire HTBI primers and Arm-PCR of CDR3 regions. MiXCR was run by TCRdb on the multiplex PCR reads, yielding one entry per CDR3 protein. The sample holds more than 450,000 distinct CDR3 sequences, around 16% seen once. This sample is drawn from a study of regulatory T cells in long-lasting Graves disease. Study-wide context: Graves' patients (newly diagnosed) had been on antithyroid drugs under 3 months.

Time point reported: newly diagnosed GD, antithyroid drugs for less than 3 months. Extracted PBMC RNA gave rise to the TCR library. This sample also belongs to another study, concerning T cells in Graves' hyperthyroidism and ophthalmopathy. This second report adds: Lactation, pregnancy, other autoimmune disease or uncontrolled infection excluded patients. TCR CDR3 underwent first-round RT-PCR with the HTBI primer set.

The input for sequencing was peripheral blood mononuclear cells (PBMCs), taken at new diagnosis, from a patient treated with antithyroid drugs. The chain carries TRBV2 and TRBJ2-1, with TRBD2 matching over 9 bases. The sequence came from a man aged 40-49 years with Graves disease. The CDR3 here is CASSGLAVLYNEQFF. Here the CDR3 DNA reads TGTGCCAGCAGTGGACTAGCGGTGTTATACAATGAGCAGTTCTTC. The whole variable domain, remainder taken from reference TRBV2 and TRBJ2-1, is EPEVTQTPSHQVTQMGQEVILRCVPISNHLYFYWYRQILGQKVEFLVSFYNNEISEKSEIFDDQFSVERPDGSNFTLKIRSTKLEDSAMYFCASSGLAVLYNEQFFGPGTRLTVL.